These 30 T cell receptor beta chains were all obtained from the same sample, sequenced in a study of T-cell reconstitution after alpha-beta-depleted transplantation in children. It was with unique molecular identifiers that the TCRbeta library was prepared. One entry per CDR3 protein, called by TCRdb with MiXCR from the PCR reads. The sample consists of approximately 490,000 distinct CDR3 sequences, around 13% of them appearing once. Sample: PBMCs from the stem cell graft donor, taken from the stem cell graft. The origin of the receptors is a human donor who donated a stem cell graft to a child with combined immunodeficiency.

The chain combines TRBV7-9 with TRBJ2-3; 7 bases agree with TRBD2. The CDR3 contains 16 residues. Losses at the gene ends were 5 bases for V and 2 bases for J; bases not matched to a gene: 10. CDR1 and CDR2 (germline): SEHNR, FQNEAQ (reference sequence). CDR3 loop: CASSPYRDYYTDTQYF. The DNA of the CDR3 is TGTGCCAGCAGCCCCTACCGGGACTACTACACAGATACGCAGTATTTT.

This clonotype has just a few counts. The V call is TRBV5-5, the J call TRBJ2-4; tentatively, D is TRBD1 (6 bases). The length of the CDR3 is 14 residues. The V end was cut by 1 base, the J end by 8 bases, with 13 bases between. Germline assignment: CDR1 SGHKS and CDR2 YYEKEE (reference sequence). CDR3 nucleotide sequence: TGTGCCAGCAGCTTGCCAGGGGCGAGGGACATTCAGTACTTC. Translated, it gives CASSLPGARDIQYF.

There are many counts of this clonotype. The V gene is TRBV4-3, the J gene TRBJ2-3; the D gene is possibly TRBD1 (5 bases). The CDR3 has 16 residues. V lost 3 bases, J lost 4 bases, and 17 bases lay in between. Germline-derived CDR1 and CDR2 are LGHNA and YSLEER. The CDR3 nucleotides read TGCGCCAGCAGCCATGAGCCAGGGAAAGGCTCAGATACGCAGTATTTT. Encoded protein: CASSHEPGKGSDTQYF.

This clonotype occurred a few times. The rearrangement joins TRBV24-1 to TRBJ2-3, with 14 bases aligning to TRBD2. Germline V gene data show CDR1 as KGHDR and CDR2 as SFDVKD. The trim removed 4 bases at V and 2 bases at J, leaving 7 bases unmatched. CDR3 length: 18 amino acids. The CDR3 sequence: CATSDGGTSGSHTDTQYF. The CDR3 DNA reads TGTGCCACCAGTGACGGGGGGACTAGCGGGAGTCACACAGATACGCAGTATTTT.

Turning to this clonotype: Being one base from a much bigger clone, this may be a read error. The CDR3 DNA is TGTGCCAACAGAACCGACGACCGGGACACCTCTTTCTCTAGCACAGATACGCAGTATTTT. This gives the protein CANRTDDRDTSFSSTDTQYF. The chain employs TRBV7-8 and TRBJ2-3; possible D gene TRBD1, 6 bases. This CDR3 region has 20 residues. Germline values: CDR1 SGHVS, CDR2 FQNEAQ. V was shortened by 10 bases and J by 0 bases, with 32 bases between the two germline ends.

This clonotype was detected a few times. The chain uses TRBV25-1 and TRBJ2-5, with 9 bases aligning to TRBD2. V was clipped by 8 bases and J by 5 bases; unmatched bases: 15. The CDR3 covers 16 residues. Looked up from germline, CDR1 is MGHDK and CDR2 is SYGVNS. The CDR3 spells CASPNPLAGEDETQYF. DNA for the CDR3: TGTGCCAGCCCTAACCCTTTAGCGGGAGAAGATGAGACCCAGTACTTC.

The chain uses TRBV10-3 and TRBJ2-2; 7 bases map to TRBD2. CDR1 and CDR2 (germline): ENHRY, SYGVKD. The V segment lost 2 bases and the J segment 1 base; nucleotides outside the gene matches: 4. The CDR3 has 16 residues. In DNA form, the CDR3 reads TGTGCCATCAGTGAGAGAAGCGGGGAGAACACCGGGGAGCTGTTTTTT. Amino acids: CAISERSGENTGELFF.

As DNA, the CDR3 is TGCAGTGTTACAGGGGGCAGGGGCTATGGCTACACCTTC. Translated: CSVTGGRGYGYTF. The rearrangement joins TRBV20-1 to TRBJ1-2, with 9 bases aligning to TRBD1. This CDR3 comprises 13 residues. Losses at the gene ends were 7 bases for V and 4 bases for J; bases not matched to a gene: 7. Germline V gene lookup returns CDR1 DFQATT and CDR2 SNEGSKA (reference sequence).

The chain uses TRBV6-5 and TRBJ2-7; tentatively, D is TRBD1 (5 bases). From germline, CDR1 is MNHEY and CDR2 SVGAGI. This CDR3 comprises 14 residues. Trimming left V 4 bases short and J 5 bases short, with 15 bases between. CDR3 DNA: TGTGCCAGCAGTTCCAATCAGGGTTTCCACGAGCAGTACTTC. Protein sequence: CASSSNQGFHEQYF.

This clonotype appeared a few times. The chain uses TRBV11-2 and TRBJ2-1; maybe TRBD2 (7 bases). Germline values: CDR1 SGHAT, CDR2 FQNNGV. The CDR3 contains 19 residues. Trimming removed 2 bases from V and 0 bases from J, with 20 bases in between. The CDR3, as DNA: TGTGCCAGCAGCTTATTGGGGGCGGGGGCCCTGAGCTCCTACAATGAGCAGTTCTTC. Translated, it gives CASSLLGAGALSSYNEQFF.

The chain employs TRBV19 and TRBJ2-5; the match to TRBD1 covers 7 bases. V lost 10 bases and J lost 1; bases outside the gene matches: 6. The CDR3 consists of 13 residues. CDR1 is LNHDA, CDR2 SQIVND, per germline (reference sequence). CDR3 DNA sequence: TGTGCCACTGGGACAGCTCTCCAAGAGACCCAGTACTTC. Translation: CATGTALQETQYF.

This clonotype has only a few counts. Written as DNA, the CDR3 is TGTGCCATCAGTGGACTTAGCCAGAACCACAATGAGCAGTTCTTC. Its protein is CAISGLSQNHNEQFF. The rearrangement joins TRBV10-3 to TRBJ2-1; no definite D call. The V gene's germline CDR1 is ENHRY and CDR2 SYGVKD. This CDR3 comprises 15 residues. V lost 4 bases and J 5 bases, leaving 15 bases between the germline ends.

This clonotype was seen repeatedly, ten times or more. The gene calls are TRBV20-1 and TRBJ2-5, with TRBD2 identical over 9 bases. The CDR3 is made up of 16 amino acids. V gave up 5 bases and J gave up 5 bases; unmatched junction bases: 15. Per the germline V gene, CDR1 is DFQATT and CDR2 is SNEGSKA (reference sequence). The CDR3 DNA reads TGCAGTGCTCATAACCCCGGGACTAGCAGTTGGGAGACCCAGTACTTC. Protein product: CSAHNPGTSSWETQYF.

The V call is TRBV9, the J call TRBJ2-3; 10 positions agree with TRBD2. The junction had 5 bases not matched to a gene; V was cut back by 2 bases and J by 2 bases. This CDR3 is built from 16 residues. Germline CDR1 reads SGDLS; CDR2 reads YYNGEE. The CDR3: CASSVSGGRLTDTQYF. DNA for the CDR3: TGTGCCAGCAGCGTTAGCGGGGGGCGGCTCACAGATACGCAGTATTTT.

This clonotype was seen more than once but under ten times. The junction and the germline gene differ at one end; a read error may be behind it. The rearrangement uses TRBV15 and TRBJ2-7; no clear D gene. CDR3 length: 14 amino acids. Germline CDR1 and CDR2: LNHNV and YYDKDF (reference sequence). CDR3 region: CATSRSPTSYEQYF. CDR3 nucleotide sequence: TGTGCAACCAGTCGGTCACCGACCTCCTACGAGCAGTACTTC.

V is TRBV6-2 or TRBV6-3 and J is TRBJ2-7, with a possible D match to TRBD2 (5 bases). CDR3 length: 14 amino acids. Trimming shortened V by 6 bases and J by 4 bases, and 16 bases separated the two germline ends. Per germline, CDR1 MNHEY and CDR2 SVGEGT. CDR3 sequence reads: CASSQAGIPYEQYF. CDR3 sequence (DNA): TGTGCCAGCAGCCAGGCCGGGATTCCGTACGAGCAGTACTTC.

The chain combines TRBV19 with TRBJ1-5; D may be TRBD1 (6 bases). Trimming pared 8 bases from V and 5 bases from J, leaving 10 bases between. Germline CDR1 is LNHDA and CDR2 is SQIVND (reference sequence). The CDR3 runs to 12 residues. The CDR3 reads CASVQGYQPQHF. The DNA for the CDR3 is TGTGCCAGTGTACAGGGTTATCAGCCCCAGCATTTT.

This clonotype was picked up a small number of times. This sequence joins TRBV12-3 or TRBV12-4 and TRBJ1-6; D not resolved. The ends were cut back, 4 bases at V and 13 bases at J, with 8 bases in the middle. CDR3 length: 11 amino acids. The CDR3 here is CASSYIGPLHF. CDR3 DNA sequence: TGTGCCAGCAGTTACATCGGGCCCCTCCACTTT.

This clonotype was seen many times. V gene TRBV4-2 combines with J gene TRBJ2-1; 8 bases are a match to TRBD2. CDR3 length: 17 residues. CDR1 is LGHNA, CDR2 YNFKEQ, per germline. The trim removed 0 bases at V and 0 bases at J, leaving 4 bases unmatched. CDR3 protein: CASSQEAGTSSYNEQFF. DNA for the CDR3: TGTGCCAGCAGCCAAGAGGCCGGGACTAGCTCCTACAATGAGCAGTTCTTC.

This clonotype has a handful of counts. The chain employs TRBV5-1 and TRBJ2-3; TRBD1 is a possible D gene (6 bases). The V gene lost 0 bases and the J gene lost 1 base, with 15 bases spanning the gap. The CDR3 has 17 amino acids. The germline CDR1 and CDR2 sequences are SGHRS and YFSETQ. CDR3 sequence (DNA): TGCGCCAGCAGCTTGGCCGGAACAGGGTACGGCACAGATACGCAGTATTTT. Its translation is CASSLAGTGYGTDTQYF.

The V gene is TRBV24-1, the J gene TRBJ2-3; unclear D gene. V lost 4 bases to trimming and J lost 5 bases, with 9 bases between them. CDR1 is KGHDR and CDR2 is SFDVKD in the germline V gene. The CDR3 runs to 13 residues. The CDR3: CATSEFLGDTQYF. CDR3 in DNA: TGTGCCACCAGTGAATTCTTAGGAGATACGCAGTATTTT.

This clonotype was seen only a few times. The gene calls are TRBV4-3 and TRBJ1-1; D is perhaps TRBD1 (5 bases). In germline, CDR1 is LGHNA, CDR2 YSLEER. The CDR3 is 13 residues long. The V gene lost 8 bases and the J gene lost 2 bases, with 12 bases spanning the gap. The CDR3 sequence is CASSGLINTEAFF. The CDR3 DNA sequence: TGCGCCAGCTCGGGACTGATAAACACTGAAGCTTTCTTT.

This rearrangement joins TRBV2 to TRBJ2-7, with 9 bases identical to TRBD1. This CDR3 has 15 residues. CDR1 is SNHLY, CDR2 FYNNEI, per germline. V was clipped by 6 bases and J by 3 bases; unmatched bases: 9. This CDR3 is CASSPTGGIGYEQYF. The CDR3 DNA follows: TGTGCCAGCAGCCCGACAGGGGGTATCGGCTACGAGCAGTACTTC.

The chain uses TRBV10-3 and TRBJ2-1; D unresolved. The CDR3 loop spans 12 amino acids. V lost 4 bases to trimming and J lost 5 bases, with 6 bases between them. Germline V gene lookup returns CDR1 ENHRY and CDR2 SYGVKD. DNA of the CDR3: TGTGCCATCAGTGGTCAGGACAATGAGCAGTTCTTC. Its protein product is CAISGQDNEQFF.

Many counts were recorded for this clonotype. The chain joins TRBV15 to TRBJ2-1; 9 bases map to TRBD1. Germline V gene lookup returns CDR1 LNHNV and CDR2 YYDKDF (reference sequence). J gave up 8 bases and V 3 bases, and 11 bases lay outside the gene matches. The CDR3 contains 16 residues. The chain's CDR3 is CATSSSHPQGAHEQFF. In nucleotides, the CDR3 is TGTGCCACCAGCAGCTCACACCCACAGGGGGCACATGAGCAGTTCTTC.

The chain carries TRBV27 and TRBJ2-1, with D tentatively TRBD1 (6 bases). The germline V gene encodes CDR1 MNHEY and CDR2 SMNVEV (reference sequence). The CDR3 has 15 residues. Trimming took 0 bases from V and 4 from J, leaving 10 bases between them. The CDR3 DNA is TGTGCCAGCAGTTTATCACAGGGCCGATACAATGAGCAGTTCTTC. This sequence encodes CASSLSQGRYNEQFF.

The V and J genes are TRBV30 and TRBJ1-2, with D possibly being TRBD1 (5 bases). This CDR3 has 13 amino acids. The germline V and J ends were trimmed by 3 bases and 4 bases, with 12 bases remaining between them. Germline lookup yields CDR1 GTSNPN and CDR2 SVGIG (reference sequence). CDR3 sequence reads: CAWSPRGVYGYTF. The CDR3, as DNA: TGTGCCTGGAGCCCACGAGGGGTCTATGGCTACACCTTC.

This clonotype was counted between two and nine times. The chain recombines TRBV7-9 with TRBJ1-6; D unclear. This CDR3 spans 12 amino acids. Looked up from germline, CDR1 is SEHNR and CDR2 is FQNEAQ (reference sequence). Between the trimmed V and J ends, which lost 1 base and 10 bases, there was a span of 5 bases. CDR3 sequence: CASSLELSPLHF. The DNA of the CDR3 is TGTGCCAGCAGCTTAGAACTATCACCCCTCCACTTT.

Points on this clonotype: At one boundary the junction diverges from the germline segment, which might be a read error. The gene calls are TRBV6-1 and TRBJ1-4; D is possibly TRBD1 (6 bases). This CDR3 contains 15 residues. Germline CDR1 MNHNS, CDR2 SASEGT. The CDR3 loop reads CASSEDRRVNEKLFF. As DNA, the CDR3 is TGTGCCAGCAGCGAAGACAGGCGTGTTAATGAAAAACTGTTTTTT.

As concerns this clonotype: This may arise from a read error, as a much more abundant clone is one base away. J is TRBJ2-5 and V is TRBV7-9, with 8 bases lining up with TRBD2. Germline assignment: CDR1 SEHNR and CDR2 FQNEAQ (reference sequence). This CDR3 is built from 14 residues. CDR3: CASSDSGVAETQCF. CDR3 nucleotide sequence: TGTGCCAGCAGCGATAGCGGGGTTGCGGAGACCCAGTGCTTC.